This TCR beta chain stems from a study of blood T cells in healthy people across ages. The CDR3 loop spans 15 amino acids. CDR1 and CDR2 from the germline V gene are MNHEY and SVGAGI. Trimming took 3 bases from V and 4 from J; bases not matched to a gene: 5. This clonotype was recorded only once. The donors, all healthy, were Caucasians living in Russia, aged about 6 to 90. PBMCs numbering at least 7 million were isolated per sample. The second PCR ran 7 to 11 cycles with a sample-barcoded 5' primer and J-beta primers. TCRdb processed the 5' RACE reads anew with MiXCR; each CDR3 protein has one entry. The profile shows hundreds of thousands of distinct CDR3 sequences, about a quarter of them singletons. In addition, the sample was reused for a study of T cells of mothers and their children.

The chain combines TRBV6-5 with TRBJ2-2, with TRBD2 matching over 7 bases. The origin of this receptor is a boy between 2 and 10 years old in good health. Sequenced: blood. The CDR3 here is CASSYGGGSTGELFF. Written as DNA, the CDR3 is TGTGCCAGCAGTTATGGCGGGGGTAGCACCGGGGAGCTGTTTTTT.